Below, 2 T cell receptor beta chains from the same sample are listed, as sequenced in a study of T cell repertoires in aging, cancer and after chemotherapy. Multiplex touch-down PCR with TRB-A/B primers amplified rearranged V-D-J TRB sequences. TCRdb recomputed calls from the multiplex PCR reads with MiXCR, one row per CDR3 protein. This sample yields over a thousand distinct CDR3 sequences, of which approximately 60% are seen a single time; about 42% belongs to the top ten. Peripheral blood genomic DNA, not sorted cells or RNA, was the template. The material sequenced was blood. All receptors derive from a human donor with a blood cancer.

The rearrangement uses TRBV29-1 and TRBJ1-5; 8 nucleotides match TRBD1. This CDR3 comprises 13 residues. The J segment lost 4 bases and the V segment lost 4 bases, leaving 3 bases of the junction unmatched. The germline gives CDR1 SQVTM, CDR2 ANQGSEA. This chain's CDR3 is CSVGQGTNQPQHF. As DNA, the CDR3 is TGCAGCGTTGGACAGGGGACGAATCAGCCCCAGCATTTT.

The J gene is TRBJ2-1, the V gene TRBV29-1; 10 nucleotides agree with TRBD2. The CDR3 is made up of 15 amino acids. Germline CDR1 reads SQVTM; CDR2 reads ANQGSEA. After removal of 4 bases from V and 6 bases from J, the junction contained 9 bases not matched to a gene. The CDR3 region is CSVAAGGLLGNEQFF. The DNA for the CDR3 is TGCAGCGTTGCAGCGGGAGGGCTTCTCGGCAATGAGCAGTTCTTC.